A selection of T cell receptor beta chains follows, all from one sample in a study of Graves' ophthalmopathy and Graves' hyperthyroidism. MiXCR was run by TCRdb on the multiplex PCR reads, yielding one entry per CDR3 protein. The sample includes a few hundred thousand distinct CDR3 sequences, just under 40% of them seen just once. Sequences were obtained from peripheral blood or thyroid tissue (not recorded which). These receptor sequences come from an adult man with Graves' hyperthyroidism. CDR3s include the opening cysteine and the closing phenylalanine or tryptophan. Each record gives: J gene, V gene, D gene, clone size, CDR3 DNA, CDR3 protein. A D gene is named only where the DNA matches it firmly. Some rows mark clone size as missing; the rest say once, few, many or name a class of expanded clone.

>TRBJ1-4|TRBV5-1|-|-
TGCGCCAGCAGCCCTGGCCCCAGTGGGGCTAATGAAAAACTGTTTTTT
CASSPGPSGANEKLFF
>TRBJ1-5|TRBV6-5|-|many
TGTGCCCCCCTAGGCCAGGGTACGCAGCAGCCCCAGCATTTT
CAPLGQGTQQPQHF
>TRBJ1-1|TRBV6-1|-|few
TGTGCCAGCAGTTTACGGGGGGGGAAATCGAAGACTGAAGCTTTCTTT
CASSLRGGKSKTEAFF
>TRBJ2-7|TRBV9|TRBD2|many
TGTGCCAGCAGCCAAGGACTAGCGGGAGGATCCTACGAGCAGTACTTC
CASSQGLAGGSYEQYF
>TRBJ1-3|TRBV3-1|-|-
TGTGCCAGCAGCCAAGATGGAGGGCTATCGCACACCATATATTTT
CASSQDGGLSHTIYF
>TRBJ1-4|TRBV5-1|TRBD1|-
TGCGCCAGCAGCTTGGATGGCAGGGGGAACGAAAAACTGTTTTTT
CASSLDGRGNEKLFF
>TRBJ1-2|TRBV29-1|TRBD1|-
TGCAGCGTCCGGGACAGGGTTTATGGCTACACCTTC
CSVRDRVYGYTF
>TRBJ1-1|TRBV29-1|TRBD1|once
TGCAGCCAAGACGACAGGGGGCCGAACACTGAAGCTTTCTTT
CSQDDRGPNTEAFF
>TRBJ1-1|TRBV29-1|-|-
TGCAGCGCAATAACAGGGTTTGCTTTCTTT
CSAITGFAFF
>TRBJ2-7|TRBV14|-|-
TGTGCCAGCAGCCACCCCCCCAGGGTGGTTGAGCAGTACTTC
CASSHPPRVVEQYF
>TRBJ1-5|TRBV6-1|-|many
TGTGCCAGCAGTGATCCATGGCAGCGGCCCCAGCATTTT
CASSDPWQRPQHF
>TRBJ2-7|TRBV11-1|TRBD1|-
TGTGCCAGCAGCTTCGGGACAGGGCAGGACTACGAGCAGTACTTC
CASSFGTGQDYEQYF
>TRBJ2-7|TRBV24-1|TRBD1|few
TGTGCCACCAGTGATGGACAGGAGTGGGACGAGCAGTACTTC
CATSDGQEWDEQYF
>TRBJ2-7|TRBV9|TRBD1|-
TGTGCCAGCAGCGTTTCGACAGGGGGTTCCTACGAGCAGTACTTC
CASSVSTGGSYEQYF